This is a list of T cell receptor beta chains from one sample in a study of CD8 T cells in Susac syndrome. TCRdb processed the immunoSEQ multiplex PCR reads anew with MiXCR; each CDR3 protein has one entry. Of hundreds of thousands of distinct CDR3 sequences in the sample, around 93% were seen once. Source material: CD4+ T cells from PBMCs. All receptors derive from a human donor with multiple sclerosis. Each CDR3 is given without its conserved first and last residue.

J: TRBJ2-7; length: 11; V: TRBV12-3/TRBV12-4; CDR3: ASSSQVSYEQY
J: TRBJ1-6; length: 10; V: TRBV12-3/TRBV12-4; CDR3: ATKGRGSPLH
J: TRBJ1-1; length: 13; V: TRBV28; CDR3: ASSLGTGRRTEAF
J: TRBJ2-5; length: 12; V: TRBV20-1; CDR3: SARDGGSQETQY
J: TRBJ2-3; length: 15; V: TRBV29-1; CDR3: SVFEVGLMAVTDTQY
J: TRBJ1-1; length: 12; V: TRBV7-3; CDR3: ASSPEGSGAEAF
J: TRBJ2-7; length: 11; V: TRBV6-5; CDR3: ASRRTGVNEQY
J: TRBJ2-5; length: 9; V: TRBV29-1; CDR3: SCFEGETQY
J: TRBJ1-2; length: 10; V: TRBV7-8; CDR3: ASSPDRGGYT
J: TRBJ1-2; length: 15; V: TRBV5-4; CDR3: ASSLAGQGFGFYGYT
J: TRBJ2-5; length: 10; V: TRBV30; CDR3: AWSVSQETQY
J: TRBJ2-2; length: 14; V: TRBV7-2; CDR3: ASSWPGQGRTGELF
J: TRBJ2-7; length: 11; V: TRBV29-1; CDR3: SVVPGGAYEQY
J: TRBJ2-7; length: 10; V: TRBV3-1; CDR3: ASSQGRYEQY
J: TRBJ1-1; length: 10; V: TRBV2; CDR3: ASSAQYTEAF
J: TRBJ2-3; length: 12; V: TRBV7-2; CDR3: ASSSTWSTDTQY
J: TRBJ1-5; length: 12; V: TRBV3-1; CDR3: ASSQGYRSKPQH
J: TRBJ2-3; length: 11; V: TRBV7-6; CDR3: ASSLGRSDTQY
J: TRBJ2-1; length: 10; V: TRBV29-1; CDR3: SVDAQGYEQF
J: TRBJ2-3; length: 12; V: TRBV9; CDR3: ASSVLAHADTQY
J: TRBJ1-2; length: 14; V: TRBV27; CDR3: ASRPRTGGVAAGYT
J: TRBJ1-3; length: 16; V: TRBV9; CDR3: ASTTGTGSRTSGNTIY
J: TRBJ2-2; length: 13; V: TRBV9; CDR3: ASSVGRQNTGELF
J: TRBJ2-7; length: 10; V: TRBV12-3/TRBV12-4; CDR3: ASSKGAWEQY
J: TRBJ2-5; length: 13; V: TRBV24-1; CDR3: ATSGRTSGQETQY
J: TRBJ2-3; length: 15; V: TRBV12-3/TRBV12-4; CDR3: ASSFWAGSGVTDTQY
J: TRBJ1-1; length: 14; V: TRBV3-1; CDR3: ASSQRSRVGSTEAF
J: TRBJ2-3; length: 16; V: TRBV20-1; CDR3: SARDSGSGGGGTDTQY
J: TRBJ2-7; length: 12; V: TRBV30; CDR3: AWTGLAGGYEQY
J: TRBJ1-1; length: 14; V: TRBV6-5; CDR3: ASSYSVGFTNTEAF
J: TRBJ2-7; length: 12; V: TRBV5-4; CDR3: ASSLDPGGYEQY
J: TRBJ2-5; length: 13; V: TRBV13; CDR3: ASSYRQGGAETQY
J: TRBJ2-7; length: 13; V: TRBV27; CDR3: ASSLYRRGRHEQY
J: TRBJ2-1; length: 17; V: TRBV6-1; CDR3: ASSESGLAGVGSYNEQF
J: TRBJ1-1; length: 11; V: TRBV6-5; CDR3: ASSLVKNTEAF
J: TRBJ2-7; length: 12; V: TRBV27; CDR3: ASSFSGQGYEQY
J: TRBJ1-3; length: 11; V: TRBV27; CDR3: ASSEAAGNTIY
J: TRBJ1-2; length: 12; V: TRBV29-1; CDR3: SVLGEGVGDGYT
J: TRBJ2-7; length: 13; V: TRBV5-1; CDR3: ASSLPGQGINEQY
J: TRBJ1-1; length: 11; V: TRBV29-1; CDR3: SVGLGTRSEAF
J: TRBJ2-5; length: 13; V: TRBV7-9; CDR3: ASSSDTGAGETQY
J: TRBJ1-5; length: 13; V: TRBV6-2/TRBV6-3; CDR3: ASSQNRGGNQPQH
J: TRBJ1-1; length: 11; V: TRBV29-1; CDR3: SVLGGSRTEAF
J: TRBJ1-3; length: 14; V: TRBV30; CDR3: AWSVRGGSSGNTIY
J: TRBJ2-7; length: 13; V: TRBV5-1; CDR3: ASRLAGVTTHEQY
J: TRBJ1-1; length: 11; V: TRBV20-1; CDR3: SAEAAVNTEAF
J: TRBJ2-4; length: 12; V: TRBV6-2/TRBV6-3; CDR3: ASSYSSTGNIQY
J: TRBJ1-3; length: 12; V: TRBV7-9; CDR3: ASSWGTSGNTIY
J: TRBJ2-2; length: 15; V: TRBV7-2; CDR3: ASSLVLGQGRNGELF
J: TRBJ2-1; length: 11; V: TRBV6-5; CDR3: ASSQSDRNEQF
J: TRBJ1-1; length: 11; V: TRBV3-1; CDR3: ASSQAGNTEAF
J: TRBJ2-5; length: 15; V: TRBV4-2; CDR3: ASSQGPSGGGQETQY
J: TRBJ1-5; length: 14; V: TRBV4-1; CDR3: ASSQSPGRSNQPQH